The clone carrying this T cell receptor (beta chain) was seen repeatedly, ten times or more. This entry is derived from a study of human T cells and chemical hapten exposure. TCRdb re-analysed the RACE reads in MiXCR, keeping a single row per CDR3 protein. The sample lists tens of thousands of distinct CDR3 sequences, approximately 11% occurring once. Time point in this sample: pre-sensitization, week 0. Treatment in this sample: therapeutic diphenylcyclopropenone sensitization with weekly scalp DPC. The CDR3 length is 16 residues. CDR1 SGHNT and CDR2 YYREEE come from the germline V gene (reference sequence). J was trimmed by 1 base and V by 2 bases; bases with no gene match: 4.

The J gene is TRBJ2-5, the V gene TRBV5-4, with 11 bases identical to TRBD1. The TCR originated in a woman aged 45-65 years with alopecia areata. Some clones in this sample may be carry-over from other donors' samples. Sequencing was performed on whole blood, taken in connection with sensitization to the hapten diphenylcyclopropenone (DPC). The CDR3 DNA follows: TGTGCCAGCAGCTTATCCGGGACAGGGGGCCAAGAGACCCAGTACTTC. It yields the protein CASSLSGTGGQETQYF.